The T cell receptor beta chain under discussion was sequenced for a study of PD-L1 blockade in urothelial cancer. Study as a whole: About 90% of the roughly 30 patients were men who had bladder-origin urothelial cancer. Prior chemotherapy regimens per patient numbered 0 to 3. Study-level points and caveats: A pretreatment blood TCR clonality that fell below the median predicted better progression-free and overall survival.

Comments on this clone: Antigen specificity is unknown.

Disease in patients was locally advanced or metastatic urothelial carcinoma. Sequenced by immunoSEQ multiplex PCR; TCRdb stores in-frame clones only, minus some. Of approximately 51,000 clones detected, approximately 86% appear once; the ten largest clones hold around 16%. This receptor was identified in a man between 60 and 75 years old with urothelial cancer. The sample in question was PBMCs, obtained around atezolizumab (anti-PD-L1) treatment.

The CDR3 reads CASSFIGTARPIYF. The CDR3 region has the DNA TGTGCCAGCAGCTTCATCGGCACCGCCAGGCCCATCTATTTT. The V gene is TRBV11-1, the J gene TRBJ2-3; D remains ambiguous. Germline values: CDR1 SGHAT, CDR2 FQDESV (reference sequence). The CDR3 extends over 14 amino acids. V dropped 3 bases and J dropped 15 bases, with 22 bases sitting between them. The full variable domain, with the rest looked up from reference TRBV11-1 and TRBJ2-3, is EAEVAQSPRYKITEKSQAVAFWCDPISGHATLYWYRQILGQGPELLVQFQDESVVDDSQLPKDRFSAERLKGVDSTLKIQPAELGDSAMYLCASSFIGTARPIYFGPGTRLTVL.